This TCR beta chain was recovered during a study (dated by TCRdb to the mid-2010s). About the full investigation: The study tested whether tumor-infiltrating Tregs in breast cancer are recruited from blood Tregs or converted in situ from other CD4+ T cell subsets.

Beyond this particular receptor, the publication reports: The TCR alpha and beta sequences of tumor-infiltrating Tregs showed the greatest overlap with tumor naive CD4+ T cells, followed by blood naive CD4+ T cells. Tumor memory CD4+ T cell TCR gene usage clustered with blood and lymph node memory CD4+ cells and lymph node naive CD4+ cells. Validation in the larger cohort was restricted to a single TCR beta V-J rearrangement rather than whole repertoires.

This clonotype was counted between two and nine times. This receptor's antigen is unknown. Base quality data are lacking; no much larger clone is found one base away. CD4+CD25+CD127-/low cells were isolated as Tregs. Tregs, naive and memory CD4+ T cells from tumor, blood and ipsilateral draining lymph nodes of a handful of breast cancer patients underwent full-length TCR alpha and beta sequencing. Tumor tissue and lymph nodes obtained from ipsilateral axillary dissection were perfused with PBS, minced and then digested with collagenase I and hyaluronidase. FACS confirmed that the sorted cell populations were more than 90% pure. Amplification of full-length TCR variable regions was done by 5' RACE PCR using constant-region reverse primers, and this step was followed by semi-nested PCR with Nested Universal Primer A. The ReliaPrep RNA Cell Miniprep System was used to extract total RNA, which was then reverse transcribed into 5'RACE-ready cDNA with the SMARTer RACE 5'/3' Kit. Multiplex adaptors were used to barcode full-length TCR alpha and beta libraries, and the barcoded libraries were sequenced on an Illumina MiSeq. Turning to the authors' computational methods: For each of nine subset-tissue groups, sequencing data from the five patients were pooled, and the groups were compared by unsupervised clustering of TCR gene usage. The Morisita-Horn index was used to calculate repertoire similarity, with shared sequences weighted according to their contribution to each repertoire. TCRdb reprocessing: public reads trimmed at Q25 with fastp, clones called with MiXCR, in-frame beta chains kept. Entries are consolidated by CDR3 protein sequence, retaining the most common genes and DNA. For this entry, the V and J calls and clone size follow TCRdb and not the study's own pipeline. This sample lists approximately 50,000 distinct CDR3 sequences; about 28% were detected once. The ten largest account for around 2% of the sample.

This TCR was recovered from a female donor with breast cancer. Sequencing input: tumor-infiltrating Tregs sorted from the breast tumor.

Read as DNA, the sequence is TGTGCCAGCAGTTCCACCCCCGGGACTTCGGGGTTCTTC. Translation gives CASSSTPGTSGFF. In this chain, TRBV7-3 is recombined with TRBJ2-1; a tentative D call is TRBD2 (6 bases match). V was cut back by 6 bases and J by 15 bases, leaving a gap of 21 bases between them. The CDR3 contains 13 residues, cysteine and phenylalanine counted. Only the CDR3 region is kept as DNA, spanning 39 bases read in frame from base 1. Looking up the germline V gene yields CDR1 SGHTA and CDR2 FQGTGA.